The T cell receptor beta chain under discussion was sequenced for a study of T-cell reconstitution after alpha-beta-depleted transplantation in children. Study findings and constraints: After transplant, at about two months, alpha-beta T cells were reportedly derived from several hundred expanded graft clones. Newly generated T cells supplied most T-cell counts and diversity one year post-transplant. Recipient T cells and thymic progenitors that survived gave rise to the high TCRbeta diversity observed at day 60 in some patients.

The CDR3 sequence is 14 residues long. The junction had 7 bases not matched to a gene; V was cut back by 6 bases and J by 3 bases. Germline V lookup: CDR1 SQVTM, CDR2 ANQGSEA. This sample's TCRbeta library carried unique molecular identifier barcodes. TCRdb itself ran the PCR reads through MiXCR, one entry per CDR3 protein. This sample has roughly 300,000 distinct CDR3 sequences, with roughly 11% found just once. In its sample, this clonotype was seen many times. What it binds is not known. This clonotype was obtained from a male patient between 2 and 10 years old who had a stem cell transplant for chronic granulomatous disease, so the T cells may come from the graft donor. Material: peripheral blood, obtained 180 days after TCRalphabeta/CD19-depleted stem cell transplant. The chain couples TRBV29-1 to TRBJ2-3; TRBD2 matches 9 bases. CDR3 sequence reads: CSVTLAGWTDTQYF. The DNA of the CDR3 is TGCAGCGTGACGCTAGCGGGATGGACAGATACGCAGTATTTT.